This T cell receptor beta chain originates from a study of blood T cell repertoires in COVID-19. The CDR3 is made up of 21 amino acids. The V gene's germline CDR1 is LGHNA and CDR2 YSLEER. V lost 1 base and J lost 4; bases outside the gene matches: 21. Original processing methods: Reference gene primers were amplified, and this amplification served to estimate nucleated cell counts. Using immunoSEQ multiplex PCR, the repertoire was profiled, and TCRdb retains in-frame clones only, with some absent. The D gene and trimming were derived from the DNA, and the V and J assignments and clone size from that table. The table has more than 100,000 clones, about 79% seen once.

This TCR was sampled from an older woman with acute or convalescent COVID-19. Sequencing used peripheral blood. The chain is built from TRBV4-3 and TRBJ2-5, with 10 bases aligning to TRBD1. The CDR3 region has the DNA TGCGCCAGCAGCCAAGCGATCACCGGCGGGAGTCTGGGGACAGGGGCAGAGACCCAGTACTTC. Translating gives CASSQAITGGSLGTGAETQYF.